Following are 15 T cell receptor beta chains from one sample sequenced in a study of blood T cell repertoires in COVID-19. The assay was immunoSEQ multiplex PCR, and TCRdb's table has in-frame clones only and misses some. Here the sample spans 150,000 to 200,000 clones, roughly 90% being singletons. Sequencing input: PBMCs or T cells enriched from blood (not recorded which). The receptors here all came from a woman between 50 and 59 years old who had recovered from COVID-19.

This chain joins TRBV19 and TRBJ1-2, with 10 bases lining up with TRBD1. The germline V gene encodes CDR1 LNHDA and CDR2 SQIVND (reference sequence). This CDR3 contains 15 residues. With V trimmed by 5 bases and J by 3 bases, 6 bases remained unmatched. The CDR3 protein is CASSAWGTGDYGYTF. DNA of the CDR3: TGTGCCAGTAGTGCGTGGGGGACAGGGGACTATGGCTACACCTTC.

The genes are TRBV18 and TRBJ2-3, with D perhaps matching TRBD1 (7 bases). Germline CDR1 is KGHSH and CDR2 is LQKENI. The CDR3 extends over 16 amino acids. V shed 2 bases and J shed 0 bases, with 12 bases lying between them. CDR3 sequence: CASSPGQGGSTDTQYF. In DNA, the CDR3 is TGTGCCAGCTCACCAGGGCAGGGGGGAAGCACAGATACGCAGTATTTT.

The V and J genes are TRBV9 and TRBJ1-2, with TRBD1 matching over 7 bases. Germline-derived CDR1 and CDR2 are SGDLS and YYNGEE. The CDR3 extends over 16 amino acids. V lost 4 bases, J lost 0 bases, and 9 bases stayed unmatched. CDR3 sequence: CASSSPGQPANYGYTF. CDR3 bases: TGTGCCAGCAGCTCTCCGGGACAGCCGGCTAACTATGGCTACACCTTC.

This chain links TRBV18 with TRBJ2-2, with D possibly TRBD1 on 7 matching bases. The length of the CDR3 is 15 residues. CDR1 and CDR2 (germline): KGHSH, LQKENI. Trimming cost V 3 bases and J 3 bases, with 11 bases left between them. The CDR3 loop is CASSPLRGDTGELFF. For the CDR3, the DNA is TGTGCCAGCTCACCCCTCAGGGGGGACACCGGGGAGCTGTTTTTT.

This clone appeared a single time. The chain has TRBV5-1 and TRBJ2-1, with D possibly matching TRBD1 (5 bases). Between the trimmed V and J ends, which lost 0 bases and 6 bases, there was a span of 10 bases. CDR1 is SGHRS, CDR2 YFSETQ, per germline. This CDR3 has 14 residues. CDR3 sequence reads: CASSLVGPGNEQFF. The CDR3, as DNA: TGCGCCAGCAGCTTGGTGGGGCCAGGCAATGAGCAGTTCTTC.

The chain couples TRBV7-2 to TRBJ2-7; D remains ambiguous. The CDR3 totals 11 residues. The germline CDR1 and CDR2 sequences are SGHTA and FQGNSA. The V end was cut by 2 bases, the J end by 6 bases, with 5 bases between. The CDR3 region is CASSLNSEQYF. CDR3 bases: TGTGCCAGCAGCTTAAACAGCGAGCAGTACTTC.

V is TRBV4-3 and J is TRBJ1-2, with TRBD1 matching 7 bases. Germline trimming cut 5 bases from V and 2 bases from J; bases unmatched to any gene: 5. In germline, CDR1 is LGHNA, CDR2 YSLEER. The CDR3 is made up of 14 amino acids. CDR3 loop: CASSVRGRNYGYTF. In nucleotides, the CDR3 is TGCGCCAGCAGCGTAAGGGGGCGCAACTATGGCTACACCTTC.

The rearrangement uses TRBV4-3 and TRBJ2-3; tentative D call: TRBD1 (6 bases). The CDR3 is 15 amino acids. The germline CDR1 and CDR2 sequences are LGHNA and YSLEER. The V and J ends lost 3 bases and 3 bases respectively, with 13 bases between them. This chain's CDR3 is CASSQRQDGTDTQYF. The CDR3 nucleotides are TGCGCCAGCAGCCAGAGACAGGATGGAACAGATACGCAGTATTTT.

V gene TRBV7-6 combines with J gene TRBJ2-7; D is unclear. The CDR3 totals 15 residues. V was shortened by 3 bases and J by 1 base, with 13 bases between the two germline ends. CDR1 and CDR2 (germline): SGHVS, FNYEAQ. DNA for the CDR3: TGTGCCAGCAGCTTGTGGTCAGGTCCTTCCTACGAGCAGTACTTC. Encoded protein: CASSLWSGPSYEQYF.

This chain connects TRBV20-1 to TRBJ1-1; D remains unclear. CDR1 DFQATT and CDR2 SNEGSKA come from the germline V gene (reference sequence). Deletions cut 3 bases from V and 1 base from J, with 12 bases between. CDR3 length: 14 residues. The CDR3 reads CSASLGKQNTEAFF. As DNA, the CDR3 is TGCAGTGCTAGTCTCGGGAAACAGAACACTGAAGCTTTCTTT.

The chain links TRBV6-5 to TRBJ2-1; TRBD2 aligns across 10 bases. Germline values: CDR1 MNHEY, CDR2 SVGAGI. V trimming: 0 bases; J trimming: 7 bases; junction bases outside the gene matches: 6. This CDR3 has 16 residues. CDR3 nucleotide sequence: TGTGCCAGCAGTTACTCGAGTAGCGGGGGGCTGAATGAGCAGTTCTTC. It specifies CASSYSSSGGLNEQFF.

This clone appeared a single time. This chain links TRBV30 with TRBJ1-1; 7 bases are a match to TRBD1. Trimming took 5 bases from V and 5 from J; bases not matched to a gene: 8. Germline CDR1 reads GTSNPN; CDR2 reads SVGIG (reference sequence). The CDR3 runs to 13 residues. The CDR3 loop is CAWFYRGGTEAFF. CDR3 DNA sequence: TGTGCCTGGTTTTACAGGGGTGGGACTGAAGCTTTCTTT. The entire variable domain, with the rest obtained from reference TRBV30 and TRBJ1-1, is as follows: SQTIHQWPATLVQPVGSPLSLECTVEGTSNPNLYWYRQAAGRGLQLLFYSVGIGQISSEVPQNLSASRPQDRQFILSSKKLLLSDSGFYLCAWFYRGGTEAFFGQGTRLTVV.

CDR3 in amino acids: CASRPLAGGQVEQFF. CDR3 sequence (DNA): TGTGCCAGCAGACCCCTAGCGGGGGGGCAGGTTGAGCAGTTCTTC. J is TRBJ2-1 and V is TRBV6-5; 12 nucleotides match TRBD2. Germline values: CDR1 MNHEY, CDR2 SVGAGI. V shed 6 bases and J 9 bases; nucleotides not matched to a gene: 9. The CDR3 totals 15 residues.

The chain combines TRBV4-3 with TRBJ2-1; the match to TRBD2 covers 12 bases. The CDR3 runs 18 residues. V shed 1 base and J 9 bases; nucleotides not matched to a gene: 13. The germline CDR1 and CDR2 sequences are LGHNA and YSLEER. CDR3 residues: CASSQAAPSSGGAAEQFF. CDR3 in DNA: TGCGCCAGCAGCCAAGCCGCCCCCTCTAGCGGGGGGGCCGCTGAGCAGTTCTTC.

This rearrangement joins TRBV18 to TRBJ1-3, with a possible D match to TRBD1 (5 bases). Germline-derived CDR1 and CDR2 are KGHSH and LQKENI. The CDR3 is 16 residues long. The ends were cut back, 0 bases at V and 1 base at J, with 10 bases in the middle. CDR3 coding DNA: TGTGCCAGCTCACCACCAGGGGTTGGGTCTGGAAACACCATATATTTT. It specifies CASSPPGVGSGNTIYF.